These 19 T cell receptor beta chains share one sample of origin, sequenced in a study of T cells in women clearing cervical HPV infection. Profiled with immunoSEQ multiplex PCR; TCRdb holds only in-frame clones, not every one. The sample table sets out 30,000 to 45,000 clones. The specimen was blood buffy coat. All receptors come from a woman between 18 and 70 years old with a cervical HPV16 infection that either progressed to CIN3+ or cleared (not recorded which).

Concerning this clone: The read halts 3 residues ahead of the CDR3 end, with the missing end drawn from the germline J gene. V usage is TRBV5-6 and J usage is TRBJ1-3, with D possibly TRBD1 on 6 matching bases. Germline CDR1 reads SGHDT; CDR2 reads YYEEEE. V lost 3 bases to trimming and J lost 0 bases, with 10 bases between them. The CDR3 loop spans 15 amino acids. Partial CDR3 DNA: TGTGCCAGCAGCTCAACAGGGCTCTCTGGAAACACC. The encoded protein is CASSSTGLSGNT. The full CDR3 reads CASSSTGLSGNTIYF.

CDR3 DNA (partial): TGTGCCAGTAGTTTTTACAGGGGCCCAAACACTGAA. It encodes CASSFYRGPNTE. The whole CDR3 is CASSFYRGPNTEAFF. The chain is built from TRBV19 and TRBJ1-1, with TRBD1 identical over 7 bases. The missing CDR3 end, 3 residues past where the read stops, is filled in from the germline J gene. Per germline, CDR1 LNHDA and CDR2 SQIVND (reference sequence). Trimming cost V 5 bases and J 2 bases; bases outside gene matches: 8. The CDR3 loop spans 15 amino acids. The whole variable domain, remainder taken from reference TRBV19 and TRBJ1-1, is DGGITQSPKYLFRKEGQNVTLSCEQNLNHDAMYWYRQDPGQGLRLIYYSQIVNDFQKGDIAEGYSVSREKKESFPLTVTSAQKNPTAFYLCASSFYRGPNTEAFFGQGTRLTVV.

With respect to this clone: The read stops 3 residues short of the end of the CDR3; the missing end is completed from the germline J gene. The J gene is TRBJ2-3, the V gene TRBV18; TRBD1 aligns across 7 bases. Germline V gene lookup returns CDR1 KGHSH and CDR2 LQKENI. This CDR3 is 17 amino acids long. J was trimmed by 6 bases and V by 4 bases; bases with no gene match: 16. The part of the CDR3 DNA that was read is TGTGCCAGCTCACTATTCGGACTTACAGGGGAGAGGGATACG. Translating gives CASSLFGLTGERDT. The complete CDR3 reads CASSLFGLTGERDTQYF.

As for this clone: Read coverage stops 3 residues before the CDR3 terminus; the germline J gene supplies the remainder. The chain carries TRBV6-2 or TRBV6-3 and TRBJ2-7, with D perhaps TRBD2 (5 bases). With 6 bases removed from V and 2 bases from J, the gap between germline ends came to 20 bases. Germline CDR1 MNHEY, CDR2 SVGEGT. The CDR3 extends over 16 amino acids. CDR3 loop: CASSYPDWETTYEQYF. CDR3 DNA, as far as it was read: TGTGCCAGCAGCTACCCGGACTGGGAGACTACCTACGAG.

As regards this clone: Coverage ceases 3 residues before the CDR3 finishes, and the germline J gene fills in the end. This chain connects TRBV7-2 to TRBJ2-3; D might be TRBD1 (5 bases). The CDR3 runs to 12 residues. Germline values: CDR1 SGHTA, CDR2 FQGNSA. The CDR3 reads CASSPRAKTQYF. The sequenced CDR3 bases are TGTGCCAGCAGCCCCAGGGCGAAGACG.

Remarks on this clone: The read terminates 3 residues before the CDR3 end, so the remaining end is supplied by the germline J gene. The gene calls are TRBV7-3 and TRBJ2-2, with 11 bases that match TRBD1. This CDR3 has 15 amino acids. Per the germline V gene, CDR1 is SGHTA and CDR2 is FQGTGA. The ends lost 4 bases at V and 3 bases at J; junction bases unmatched: 1. CDR3 loop: CASSWGQGDTGELFF. The CDR3 DNA, read in part, is TGTGCCAGCAGCTGGGGACAGGGGGACACCGGGGAG.

Worth noting for this clone: Coverage ceases 3 residues before the CDR3 finishes, and the germline J gene fills in the end. The V gene is TRBV5-1, the J gene TRBJ1-3; tentatively, D is TRBD1 (5 bases). V was shortened by 0 bases and J by 0 bases, with 13 bases between the two germline ends. The CDR3 is made up of 17 amino acids. Germline CDR1 reads SGHRS; CDR2 reads YFSETQ. CDR3 DNA (partial): TGCGCCAGCAGCTTGGTTGGTAGCGGGGGCTCTGGAAACACC. Translating gives CASSLVGSGGSGNT. The whole CDR3 protein is CASSLVGSGGSGNTIYF.

For this clone: The read ends 3 residues before the CDR3 terminus; that terminus is restored from the germline J gene. This chain uses TRBV2 with TRBJ2-7; TRBD1 matches 7 bases. Germline CDR1 is SNHLY and CDR2 is FYNNEI. This CDR3 is 11 amino acids long. The junction had 2 bases not matched to a gene; V was cut back by 8 bases and J by 4 bases. The CDR3 protein is CASQGEYEQYF. CDR3 bases read: TGTGCCAGCCAGGGGGAATACGAG.

A note on this clone: The CDR3 goes on 3 residues after the read ends, and that part is filled in from the germline J gene. This rearrangement joins TRBV7-9 to TRBJ1-2, with D perhaps matching TRBD1 (5 bases). Germline V lookup: CDR1 SEHNR, CDR2 FQNEAQ (reference sequence). V was pared by 5 bases and J by 6 bases, with 19 bases between. The CDR3 is made up of 15 amino acids. CDR3 bases read: TGTGCCAGCAGCCCACCGACAGAAAGGGTTGATGGC. This encodes CASSPPTERVDG. The whole CDR3 protein reads CASSPPTERVDGYTF.

Points on this clone: Germline and junction disagree at one end, which may indicate a read error. The read comes to an end 3 residues before the CDR3 does, leaving the germline J gene to fill in the end. The same CDR3 also results from other DNA sequences found in this sample. The gene calls are TRBV7-9 and TRBJ1-3, with D maybe TRBD1 (5 bases). The CDR3 contains 15 residues. The germline CDR1 and CDR2 sequences are SEHNR and FQNEAQ (reference sequence). CDR3 amino acids: CASSSAGGTGNTIYF. Partial CDR3 DNA: TGTGCCAGCAGCTCCGCCGGGGGGACTGGAAACACT. The complete variable domain, with remaining parts taken from reference TRBV7-9 and TRBJ1-3, reads DTGVSQNPRHKITKRGQNVTFRCDPISEHNRLYWYRQTLGQGPEFLTYFQNEAQLEKSRLLSDRFSAERPKGSFSTLEIQRTEQGDSAMYLCASSSAGGTGNTIYFGEGSWLTVV.

On this clone: The read ends 3 residues shy of where the CDR3 ends; the end is completed using the germline J gene. The V and J genes are TRBV19 and TRBJ1-3; TRBD1 is a possible D gene (5 bases). The CDR3 extends over 13 amino acids. Trimming removed 8 bases at V and 2 bases at J, with 10 bases between. Germline lookup yields CDR1 LNHDA and CDR2 SQIVND (reference sequence). The part of the CDR3 DNA that was read is TGTGCCAGTCCCTCGGGGGCTGGAAACACC. Protein: CASPSGAGNT. The CDR3 in full is CASPSGAGNTIYF.

Concerning this clone itself: The read stops 3 residues short of the end of the CDR3; the missing end is completed from the germline J gene. The rearrangement links TRBV28 to TRBJ2-3; 9 bases align to TRBD1. Germline V gene sequence: CDR1 MDHEN, CDR2 SYDVKM. V lost 8 bases, J lost 3 bases, and 12 bases stayed unmatched. The CDR3 covers 16 residues. CDR3 residues: CASLTRDRVFTDTQYF. The CDR3 bases that were read are TGTGCCAGCCTAACCCGGGACAGGGTATTTACAGATACG.

For this clone: The DNA ends 3 residues before the CDR3 does, and the rest of the CDR3 is filled in from the germline J gene. The chain has TRBV5-1 and TRBJ1-5; 7 bases are shared with TRBD1. The V and J ends lost 0 bases and 6 bases, in that order; junction bases with no gene match: 6. CDR3 size: 15 residues. The V gene's germline CDR1 is SGHRS and CDR2 YFSETQ. The CDR3 DNA, read in part, is TGCGCCAGCAGCTTGGGGCAGGGGGTGGGTCAGCCC. This gives the protein CASSLGQGVGQP. The whole CDR3 sequence is CASSLGQGVGQPQHF.

CDR3 residues: CASSAQGPPSTDTQYF. CDR3 DNA (partial): TGTGCCAGCAGTGCCCAGGGGCCTCCATCCACAGATACC. This chain links TRBV6-1 with TRBJ2-5; tentatively, D is TRBD1 (6 bases). With the read ending 3 residues before the CDR3 end, the germline J gene is used to fill in that end. CDR1 is MNHNS and CDR2 is SASEGT in the germline V gene. The CDR3 has 16 amino acids.

A note on this clone: The CDR3 end lies 3 residues beyond the end of the read and is filled in from the germline J gene. The rearrangement joins TRBV5-1 to TRBJ2-5, with D possibly TRBD2 on 6 matching bases. The CDR3 extends over 14 amino acids. V lost 1 base, J lost 4 bases, and 11 bases lay in between. From germline, CDR1 is SGHRS and CDR2 YFSETQ. Here the CDR3 reads CASSLQRGGETQYF. The CDR3 DNA, read in part, is TGCGCCAGCAGCTTGCAACGGGGAGGAGAGACC.

Notes on this clone: The read ends 3 residues early relative to the CDR3; the germline J gene fills the gap. The rearrangement joins TRBV7-9 to TRBJ2-2; a weak D match, TRBD1 (6 bases). The CDR3 loop spans 15 amino acids. Germline CDR1 and CDR2: SEHNR and FQNEAQ (reference sequence). The CDR3 loop reads CASSLKQGPEEKLFF. Partial CDR3 DNA: TGTGCCAGCAGCTTAAAACAGGGCCCCGAAGAAAAG.

With regard to this clone: The read falls 3 residues short of the CDR3 end, and the missing part is taken from the germline J gene. The chain links TRBV10-3 to TRBJ2-7; D is possibly TRBD2 (6 bases). Germline V gene data show CDR1 as ENHRY and CDR2 as SYGVKD. The CDR3 is made up of 14 amino acids. The germline V and J ends were trimmed by 4 bases and 1 base, with 11 bases remaining between them. The sequenced CDR3 bases are TGTGCCATCAGTGCGCCGGGACTTTCCTACGAG. Translated: CAISAPGLSYE. Given in full, the CDR3 is CAISAPGLSYEQYF.

The CDR3 is CSARKGANEQFF. CDR3 DNA (partial): TGCAGTGCTAGAAAGGGGGCGAATGAG. V is TRBV20-1 and J is TRBJ2-1, with TRBD1 identical over 7 bases. The read falls 3 residues short of the CDR3 end, and the missing part is taken from the germline J gene. Germline CDR1 DFQATT, CDR2 SNEGSKA (reference sequence). The CDR3 runs 12 residues. With V trimmed by 2 bases and J by 7 bases, 2 bases remained unmatched.

About this clone itself: The read terminates 3 residues before the CDR3 end, so the remaining end is supplied by the germline J gene. This chain links TRBV29-1 with TRBJ2-1, with 15 bases fitting TRBD2. The J segment lost 0 bases and the V segment lost 5 bases, leaving 17 bases of the junction unmatched. The length of the CDR3 is 21 residues. CDR1 and CDR2 (germline): SQVTM, ANQGSEA. The CDR3 protein is CSVRGLAGGTKTLSSYNEQFF. The CDR3 bases that were read are TGCAGCGTTCGTGGACTAGCGGGAGGGACAAAAACCTTAAGCTCCTACAATGAG.